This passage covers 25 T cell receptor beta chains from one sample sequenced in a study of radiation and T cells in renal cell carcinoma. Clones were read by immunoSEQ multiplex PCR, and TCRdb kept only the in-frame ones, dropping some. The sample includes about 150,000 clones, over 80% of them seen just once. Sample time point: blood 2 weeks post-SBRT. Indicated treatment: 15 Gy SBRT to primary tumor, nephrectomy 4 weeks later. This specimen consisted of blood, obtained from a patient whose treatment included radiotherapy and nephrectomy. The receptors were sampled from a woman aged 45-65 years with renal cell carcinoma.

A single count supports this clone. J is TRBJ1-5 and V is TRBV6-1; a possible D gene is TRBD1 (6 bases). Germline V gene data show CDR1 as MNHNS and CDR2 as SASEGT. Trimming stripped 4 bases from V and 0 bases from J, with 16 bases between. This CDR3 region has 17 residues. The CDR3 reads CASSATGIVYSNQPQHF. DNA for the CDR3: TGTGCCAGCAGTGCAACAGGGATCGTCTATAGCAATCAGCCCCAGCATTTT.

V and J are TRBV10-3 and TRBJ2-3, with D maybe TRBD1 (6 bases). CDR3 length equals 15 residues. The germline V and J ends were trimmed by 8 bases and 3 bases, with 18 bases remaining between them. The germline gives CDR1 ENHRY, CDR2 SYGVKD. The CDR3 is CAIGAEQGSTDTQYF. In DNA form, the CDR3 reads TGTGCCATCGGGGCGGAACAGGGATCAACAGATACGCAGTATTTT.

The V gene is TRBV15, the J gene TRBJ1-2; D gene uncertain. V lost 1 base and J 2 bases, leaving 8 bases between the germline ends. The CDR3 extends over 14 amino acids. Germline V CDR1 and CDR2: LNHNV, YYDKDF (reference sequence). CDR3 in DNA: TGTGCCACCAGCAGAGCCCGGGAGAACTATGGCTACACCTTC. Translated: CATSRARENYGYTF.

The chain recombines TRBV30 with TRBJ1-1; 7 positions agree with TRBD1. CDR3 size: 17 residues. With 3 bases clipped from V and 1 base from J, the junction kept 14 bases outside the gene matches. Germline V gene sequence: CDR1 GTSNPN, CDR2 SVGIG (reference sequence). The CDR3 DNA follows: TGTGCCTGGAGCCGTCGGGTAGGGGGCGCGACGAACACTGAAGCTTTCTTT. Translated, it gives CAWSRRVGGATNTEAFF.

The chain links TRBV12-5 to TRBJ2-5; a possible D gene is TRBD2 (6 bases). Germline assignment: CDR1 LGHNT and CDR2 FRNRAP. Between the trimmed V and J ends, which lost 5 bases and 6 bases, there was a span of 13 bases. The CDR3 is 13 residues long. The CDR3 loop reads CASGPPDYKTQYF. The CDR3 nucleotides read TGTGCTAGTGGTCCTCCGGACTATAAGACCCAGTACTTC.

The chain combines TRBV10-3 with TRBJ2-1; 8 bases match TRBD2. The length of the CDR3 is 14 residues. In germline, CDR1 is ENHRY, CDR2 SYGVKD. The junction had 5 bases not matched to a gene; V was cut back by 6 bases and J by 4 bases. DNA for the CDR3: TGTGCCATCAGACCGGGACTAGGATACAATGAGCAGTTCTTC. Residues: CAIRPGLGYNEQFF.

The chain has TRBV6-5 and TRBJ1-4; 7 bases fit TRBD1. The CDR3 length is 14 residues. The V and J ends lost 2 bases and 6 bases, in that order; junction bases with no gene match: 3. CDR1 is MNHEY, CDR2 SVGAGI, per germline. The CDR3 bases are TGTGCCAGCAGTTACGGAGGGGGCGATGAAAAACTGTTTTTT. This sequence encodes CASSYGGGDEKLFF.

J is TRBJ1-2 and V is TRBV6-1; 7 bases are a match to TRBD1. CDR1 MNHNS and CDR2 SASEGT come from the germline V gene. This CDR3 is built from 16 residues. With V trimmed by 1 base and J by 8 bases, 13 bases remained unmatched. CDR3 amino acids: CASSEVGGGQGQGYTF. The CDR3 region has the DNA TGTGCCAGCAGTGAAGTTGGTGGGGGCCAGGGACAGGGCTACACCTTC.

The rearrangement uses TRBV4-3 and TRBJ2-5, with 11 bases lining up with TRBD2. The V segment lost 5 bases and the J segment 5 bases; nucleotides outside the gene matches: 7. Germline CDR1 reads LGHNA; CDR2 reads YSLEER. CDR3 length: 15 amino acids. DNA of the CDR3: TGCGCCAGCAGCGTAGCGGGGGGGATGGGGGAGACCCAGTACTTC. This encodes CASSVAGGMGETQYF.

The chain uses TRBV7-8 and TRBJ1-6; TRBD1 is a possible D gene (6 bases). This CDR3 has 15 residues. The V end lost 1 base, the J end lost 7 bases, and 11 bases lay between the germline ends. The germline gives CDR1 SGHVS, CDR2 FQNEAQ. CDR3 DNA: TGTGCCAGCAGCTTAGACAGGGCGGGGAATTCACCCCTCCACTTT. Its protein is CASSLDRAGNSPLHF.

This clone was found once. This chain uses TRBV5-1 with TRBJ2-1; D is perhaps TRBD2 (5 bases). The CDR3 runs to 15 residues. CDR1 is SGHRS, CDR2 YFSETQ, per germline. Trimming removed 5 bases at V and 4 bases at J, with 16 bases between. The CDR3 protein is CASSLLDGIYNEQFF. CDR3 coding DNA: TGCGCCAGCAGTCTACTGGACGGGATATACAATGAGCAGTTCTTC.

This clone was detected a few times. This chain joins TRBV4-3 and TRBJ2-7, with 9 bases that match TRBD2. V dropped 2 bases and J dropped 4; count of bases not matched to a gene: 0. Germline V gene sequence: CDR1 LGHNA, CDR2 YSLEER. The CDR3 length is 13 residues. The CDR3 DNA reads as TGCGCCAGCAGCCAACTAGCGGGATACGAGCAGTACTTC. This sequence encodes CASSQLAGYEQYF.

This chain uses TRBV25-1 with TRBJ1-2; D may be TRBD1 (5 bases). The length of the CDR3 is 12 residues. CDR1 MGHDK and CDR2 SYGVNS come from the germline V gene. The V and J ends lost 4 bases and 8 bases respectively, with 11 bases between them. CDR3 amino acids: CASSVQPGGYTF. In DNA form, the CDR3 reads TGTGCCAGCAGTGTACAACCAGGGGGCTACACCTTC.

CDR3 nucleotide sequence: TGTGCCAGCAGTTTCATCCGAACTAATCAGCCCCAGCATTTT. Its protein is CASSFIRTNQPQHF. This chain connects TRBV28 to TRBJ1-5; D call uncertain. Trimming pared 3 bases from V and 4 bases from J, leaving 10 bases between. The CDR3 contains 14 residues. Germline V CDR1 and CDR2: MDHEN, SYDVKM.

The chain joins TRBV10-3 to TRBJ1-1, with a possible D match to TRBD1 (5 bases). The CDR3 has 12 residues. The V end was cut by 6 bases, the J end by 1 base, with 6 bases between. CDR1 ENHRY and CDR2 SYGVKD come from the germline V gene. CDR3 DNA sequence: TGTGCCATCAGCAGGGCGAACACTGAAGCTTTCTTT. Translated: CAISRANTEAFF.

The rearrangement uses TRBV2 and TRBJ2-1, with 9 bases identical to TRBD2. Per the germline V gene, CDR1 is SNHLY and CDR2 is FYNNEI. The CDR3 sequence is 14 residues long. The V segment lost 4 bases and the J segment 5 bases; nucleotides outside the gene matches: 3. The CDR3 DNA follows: TGTGCCAGCAGTGTGCTAGCGGGGAACAATGAGCAGTTCTTC. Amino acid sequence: CASSVLAGNNEQFF.

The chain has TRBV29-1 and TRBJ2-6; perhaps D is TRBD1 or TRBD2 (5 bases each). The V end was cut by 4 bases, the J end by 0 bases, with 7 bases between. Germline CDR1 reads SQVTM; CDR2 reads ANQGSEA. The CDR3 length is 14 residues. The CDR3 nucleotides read TGCAGCGTTGGGGGGTCCTCTGGGGCCAACGTCCTGACTTTC. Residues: CSVGGSSGANVLTF. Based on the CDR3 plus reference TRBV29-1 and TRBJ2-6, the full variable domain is SAVISQKPSRDICQRGTSLTIQCQVDSQVTMMFWYRQQPGQSLTLIATANQGSEATYESGFVIDKFPISRPNLTFSTLTVSNMSPEDSSIYLCSVGGSSGANVLTFGAGSRLTVL.

This CDR3 is CAWAQGQDEQFF. The CDR3 bases are TGTGCCTGGGCACAGGGGCAGGATGAGCAGTTCTTC. This chain connects TRBV30 to TRBJ2-1, with 7 bases matching TRBD1. The CDR3 has 12 residues. The V gene's germline CDR1 is GTSNPN and CDR2 SVGIG (reference sequence). V was pared by 5 bases and J by 8 bases, with 6 bases of the junction left unmatched.

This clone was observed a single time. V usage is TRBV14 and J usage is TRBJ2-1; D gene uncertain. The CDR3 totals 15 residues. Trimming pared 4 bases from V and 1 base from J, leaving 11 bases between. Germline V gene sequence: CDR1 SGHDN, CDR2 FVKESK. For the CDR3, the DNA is TGTGCCAGCAGCCCAGCTCCAGGATCCTACAATGAGCAGTTCTTC. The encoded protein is CASSPAPGSYNEQFF. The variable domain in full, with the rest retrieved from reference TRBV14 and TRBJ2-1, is EAGVTQFPSHSVIEKGQTVTLRCDPISGHDNLYWYRRVMGKEIKFLLHFVKESKQDESGMPNNRFLAERTGGTYSTLKVQPAELEDSGVYFCASSPAPGSYNEQFFGPGTRLTVL.

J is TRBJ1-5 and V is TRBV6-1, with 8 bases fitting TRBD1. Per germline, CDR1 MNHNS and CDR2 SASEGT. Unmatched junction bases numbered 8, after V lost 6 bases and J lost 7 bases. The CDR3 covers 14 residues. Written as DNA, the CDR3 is TGTGCCAGCAGAGCCTCGACAGGGGCGCAGCCCCAGCATTTT. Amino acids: CASRASTGAQPQHF.

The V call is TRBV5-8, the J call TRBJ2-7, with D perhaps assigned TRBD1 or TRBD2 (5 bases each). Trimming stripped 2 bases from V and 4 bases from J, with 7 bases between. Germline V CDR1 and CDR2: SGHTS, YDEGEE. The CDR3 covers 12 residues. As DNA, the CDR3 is TGTGCCAGCAGCTTCGAGGGGTACGAGCAGTACTTC. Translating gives CASSFEGYEQYF.

The CDR3 is CASSIYSGAASETQYF. The CDR3 DNA is TGTGCCAGTAGTATTTATAGCGGGGCGGCTAGTGAGACCCAGTACTTC. The chain links TRBV19 to TRBJ2-5; TRBD2 agrees at 8 bases. This CDR3 comprises 16 residues. Trimming removed 3 bases from V and 5 bases from J; junction bases left unmatched: 11. The germline CDR1 and CDR2 sequences are LNHDA and SQIVND (reference sequence).

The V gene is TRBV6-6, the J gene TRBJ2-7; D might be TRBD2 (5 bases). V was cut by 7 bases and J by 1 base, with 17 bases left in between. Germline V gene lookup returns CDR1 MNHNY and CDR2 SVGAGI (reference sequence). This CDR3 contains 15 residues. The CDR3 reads CASTSLDFQSYEQYF. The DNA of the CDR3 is TGTGCCAGCACCTCCTTGGACTTCCAATCCTACGAGCAGTACTTC.

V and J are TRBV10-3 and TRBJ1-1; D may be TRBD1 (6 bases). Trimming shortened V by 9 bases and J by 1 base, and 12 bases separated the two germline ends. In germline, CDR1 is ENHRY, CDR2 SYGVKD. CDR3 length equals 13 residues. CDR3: CAMNRDPNTEAFF. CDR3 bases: TGTGCCATGAACAGGGACCCGAACACTGAAGCTTTCTTT.

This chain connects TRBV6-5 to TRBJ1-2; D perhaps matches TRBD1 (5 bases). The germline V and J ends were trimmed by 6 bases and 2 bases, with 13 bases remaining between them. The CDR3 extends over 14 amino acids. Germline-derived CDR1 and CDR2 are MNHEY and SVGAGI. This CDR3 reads CASSRQFGNYGYTF. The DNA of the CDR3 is TGTGCCAGCAGCAGACAGTTCGGGAACTATGGCTACACCTTC.